Sequencing of this TCR beta chain was carried out in a study of blood T cell repertoires in COVID-19. Source study methods: Nucleated cell counts were estimated from reference gene primer amplification. TCRdb's table, derived via immunoSEQ multiplex PCR, lists solely in-frame clones and lacks some. The V and J calls and clone size are taken from that table; D and trimming were inferred from the DNA. The data contain some 78,000 clones, 90% of them singletons. V was clipped by 1 base and J by 3 bases, with 10 bases between them. In germline, CDR1 is SGHRS, CDR2 YFSETQ. This CDR3 is built from 14 residues.

This sequence originates from a woman older than 75 with active or convalescent COVID-19. This chain uses TRBV5-1 with TRBJ1-2, with TRBD1 as a possible D gene (6 bases). Sequenced: peripheral blood. CDR3 coding DNA: TGCGCCAGCAGCTTGTACAGGGTGGACTATGGCTACACCTTC. Its protein is CASSLYRVDYGYTF.